A selection of T cell receptor beta chains follows, all from one sample in a study of blood T cell repertoires in COVID-19. Sequencing was performed with immunoSEQ multiplex PCR; in TCRdb, only in-frame clones are kept and a portion is missing. The sample has 180,000 or so clones, 82% seen once. The sequenced material came from PBMCs or T cells enriched from blood (not recorded which). Source of these receptors: a man aged 50-60 years who had recovered from COVID-19. CDR3s include the opening cysteine and the closing phenylalanine or tryptophan. A D gene is named only where the DNA matches it firmly. Only part of the rows carry a size: once, few, many, or a class if the clone is expanded.

J	D	V	size	length	DNA	CDR3
TRBJ1-1	.	TRBV27	.	15	TGTGCCAGCTATTCTCCGGGACAAGGAAACACTGAAGCTTTCTTT	CASYSPGQGNTEAFF
TRBJ1-6	TRBD1	TRBV6-4	.	15	TGTGCCAGCAGTGCCCGGGACAGGGCCAATTCACCCCTCCACTTT	CASSARDRANSPLHF
TRBJ1-1	.	TRBV28	.	11	TGTGCCAGCAGTTCCCCGACTGAAGCTTTCTTT	CASSSPTEAFF
TRBJ2-2	TRBD1	TRBV18	.	15	TGTGCCAGCTCACCTCGGACAGGGGTTTCCGGGGAGCTGTTTTTT	CASSPRTGVSGELFF
TRBJ1-1	.	TRBV5-1	.	13	TGCGCCAGCAGTTACGGGGGGGACACTGAAGCTTTCTTT	CASSYGGDTEAFF
TRBJ1-4	TRBD1	TRBV10-3	few	14	TGTGCCATCAGTTCAGGGGGCGGGGAGGAAAAACTGTTTTTT	CAISSGGGEEKLFF
TRBJ2-3	.	TRBV5-5	few	17	TGTGCCAGCAGCTTGGTATCCCCGCAGGGCCGCACAGATACGCAGTATTTT	CASSLVSPQGRTDTQYF
TRBJ2-2	.	TRBV3-1/TRBV3-2	.	12	TGTGCCAGCAGCCAAGATATCGGGGAGCTGTTTTTT	CASSQDIGELFF
TRBJ1-1	.	TRBV9	.	15	TGTGCCAGCAGCGTAGCCGGGGTTCAGGACACTGAAGCTTTCTTT	CASSVAGVQDTEAFF
TRBJ1-5	TRBD1	TRBV28	.	19	TGTGCCAGCAGTTTATTATATTCGGGGACAGAATTTAGCAATCAGCCCCAGCATTTT	CASSLLYSGTEFSNQPQHF
TRBJ1-1	.	TRBV9	.	14	TGTGCCAGCAGCGCCTCCCATACAGACACTGAAGCTTTCTTT	CASSASHTDTEAFF
TRBJ1-2	.	TRBV7-9	.	11	TGTGCCAGCAGCTCCGGGATCGGCTACACCTTC	CASSSGIGYTF
TRBJ2-3	TRBD2	TRBV5-8	.	16	TGTGCCAGCAGCCTCTATACTAGCGAAAGCACAGATACGCAGTATTTT	CASSLYTSESTDTQYF
TRBJ1-6	.	TRBV6-5	.	14	TGTGCCAGCAGCCGTGGGGCTAAGGAAACACCCCTCCACTTT	CASSRGAKETPLHF
TRBJ2-1	TRBD1	TRBV5-5	.	16	TGTGCCAGCAGCCGCGAATCCAGGGACAGATACAATGAGCAGTTCTTC	CASSRESRDRYNEQFF